This T cell receptor (beta chain) was recorded in a study of shared clonotypes between healthy human individuals. As for this clone: The antigen is not known.

Libraries were prepared by immunoSEQ multiplex PCR; TCRdb keeps only in-frame clonotypes and omits some of them. The sample has a few million clones, 80% to 95% seen once; the top ten hold 0.39%. Whole-study findings and limits: When naive CD4 clonotypes were compared across a few donors, about 5% were shared.

Trimming removed 3 bases from V and 5 bases from J, with 19 bases in between. Per germline, CDR1 MNHNS and CDR2 SASEGT. CDR3 length equals 16 residues. The TCR comes from a man aged 18-30 years in good health. Some clones in this sample may be carry-over from other donors' samples. Sequences were obtained from naive CD4+ T cells from PBMCs. Described subset: CD45RA+ positively selected. This chain uses TRBV6-1 with TRBJ2-5; D may be TRBD1 (6 bases). CDR3 in amino acids: CASSDKARGIRETQYF. The DNA of the CDR3 is TGTGCCAGCAGTGATAAGGCAAGGGGGATCAGGGAGACCCAGTACTTC.